The rows below give T cell receptor beta chains drawn from one sample of a study of T cell repertoires in cytomegalovirus infection. Antigens of these TCRs are unknown. One entry per CDR3 protein, called by TCRdb with MiXCR from the reads. The profile covers around 300,000 distinct CDR3 sequences, with roughly a fifth appearing a single time and roughly a fifth taken by the ten largest. The specimen comprised cultured PBMCs, sampled from culture after CMV antigen stimulation. These receptors were collected from a human donor in good health (CMV status not recorded). Some clones in this sample may be carry-over from other donors' samples. The CDR3 runs from the conserved cysteine through the conserved F or W. D genes are given only for firm matches. Clone size is not always given. Where it is, it says once, few, many or a class for expanded clones.

TRBJ2-7 | NA | TRBV3-1 | NA | TGTGCCAGCAGCCAAGAGGGGGGCTCCTACGAGCAGTACTTC | CASSQEGGSYEQYF
TRBJ2-4 | many | TRBV7-9 | TRBD1 | TGTGCCAGCAGCTTAGTCCTCCTACAGGGGTTAGGAACCAAAAACATTCAGTACTTC | CASSLVLLQGLGTKNIQYF
TRBJ2-1 | many | TRBV7-2 | TRBD2 | TGTGCCAGCAGCTTAGACCTCGCGGGAGGGCTGAATGAGCAGTTCTTC | CASSLDLAGGLNEQFF
TRBJ2-7 | few | TRBV10-3 | TRBD2 | TGTGCCATCAGTGACCGGTGGGAGGGCCTCTCCTACGAGCAGTACTTC | CAISDRWEGLSYEQYF
TRBJ1-3 | NA | TRBV6-6 | TRBD1 | TGTGCCAGCAGGCAGGGGGCGAACTCTGGAAACACCATATATTTT | CASRQGANSGNTIYF
TRBJ2-1 | many | TRBV7-7 | TRBD2 | TGTGCCAGCAGCCGCGGACTAGCGGTCGGCTCCTACAATGAGCAGTTCTTC | CASSRGLAVGSYNEQFF
TRBJ1-4 | many | TRBV6-5 | TRBD1 | TGTGCCAGCAGTTACTCGATAATTGGAGGCAGGGGGTCCGAAAAACTGTTTTTT | CASSYSIIGGRGSEKLFF
TRBJ2-3 | NA | TRBV20-1 | TRBD2 | TGCAGTGCTTCCCGTGGGACTAGCGCTACCTCCGATACGCAGTATTTT | CSASRGTSATSDTQYF
TRBJ2-1 | many | TRBV6-2/TRBV6-3 | NA | TGTGCCAGCAGTTACTCGCCAGTCCTTGAGCAGTTCTTC | CASSYSPVLEQFF
TRBJ1-2 | few | TRBV7-2 | NA | TGTGCCAGCAGCTTAGATCGAGTTGGTCATGGCTACACCTTC | CASSLDRVGHGYTF
TRBJ2-1 | NA | TRBV5-4 | NA | TGTGCCAGCAGCTTGGGGGACCGGGGGAGAAATGAGCAGTTCTTC | CASSLGDRGRNEQFF
TRBJ2-7 | many | TRBV6-1 | TRBD2 | TGTGCCAGCAGGCCTAGCGGTACCTACGAGCAGTACTTC | CASRPSGTYEQYF
TRBJ2-1 | few | TRBV27 | TRBD2 | TGTGCCAGCAGCCGGGAGGACTCCTACAATGAGCAGTTCTTC | CASSREDSYNEQFF
TRBJ2-5 | many | TRBV7-3 | TRBD2 | TGTGCCAGCAGTTCCGGGACTAGCGGGGAAAAGTACTTC | CASSSGTSGEKYF
TRBJ2-1 | NA | TRBV11-3 | TRBD2 | TGTGCCAGCAGCCACGGACTAGCGGGAAGGTATGAGCAGTTCTTC | CASSHGLAGRYEQFF
TRBJ2-5 | many | TRBV6-5 | NA | TGTGCCAGCAGTTACTCGAGCGGTTGGGACCGGGGGGCCCAAGAGACCCAGTACTTC | CASSYSSGWDRGAQETQYF
TRBJ2-7 | NA | TRBV20-1 | TRBD2 | TGCAGTGCTAGTGCTGCTAGCGGGAATCTCTTTCCGTACTTC | CSASAASGNLFPYF
TRBJ1-1 | many | TRBV7-8 | NA | TGTGCCAGCAGCTTAGCGAGTAGGGGGAACACTGAAGCTTTCTTT | CASSLASRGNTEAFF
TRBJ1-4 | many | TRBV6-1 | NA | TGTGCCAGCAGTGCTATAGGAGGGACATTTGATGAAAAACTGTTTTTT | CASSAIGGTFDEKLFF
TRBJ2-2 | NA | TRBV19 | NA | TGTGCCACACGACACGGCGGGAACACCGGGGAGCTGTTTTTT | CATRHGGNTGELFF
TRBJ2-1 | NA | TRBV5-1 | NA | TGCGCCAACAGCTTGAGTGGCGGAAACTCCTACAATGAGCAGTTCTTC | CANSLSGGNSYNEQFF
TRBJ2-1 | few | TRBV7-9 | TRBD2 | TGTGCCAGCAGCTCTCCGGGAGGCCGGCACAATGAGCAGTTCTTC | CASSSPGGRHNEQFF
TRBJ1-5 | NA | TRBV27 | NA | TGTGCCAGCAGTTTTGGGAATGGCAATCAGCCCCAGCATTTT | CASSFGNGNQPQHF
TRBJ2-3 | NA | TRBV28 | NA | TGTGCCAGCAGTACTGGGGCGGTTGATACGCAGTATTTT | CASSTGAVDTQYF
TRBJ1-1 | many | TRBV5-6 | TRBD1 | TGTGCCAGCAGCTCCGAGGGGGACAGGAGGATGAACACTGAAGCTTTCTTT | CASSSEGDRRMNTEAFF
TRBJ1-3 | few | TRBV12-3/TRBV12-4 | NA | TGTGCCAGCGGACCGACAGCGATCTCTGGAAACACCATATATTTT | CASGPTAISGNTIYF
TRBJ2-1 | NA | TRBV27 | NA | TGTGCCAGCAGTTCCGGGAGCCTTGAGCAGTTCTTC | CASSSGSLEQFF
TRBJ2-7 | many | TRBV7-8 | TRBD2 | TGTGCCAGCAGCTTTCAACCCGCGGGACTAGCCTACGAGCAGTACTTC | CASSFQPAGLAYEQYF
TRBJ1-5 | few | TRBV28 | TRBD1 | TGTGCCACCACGTCAGGGGGGACGAATCAGCCCCAGCATTTT | CATTSGGTNQPQHF
TRBJ2-3 | many | TRBV7-2 | NA | TGTGCCAGCAGCTTACGGCGCAGCACAGATACGCAGTATTTT | CASSLRRSTDTQYF
TRBJ2-1 | many | TRBV7-6 | NA | TGTGCCAGCAGCTTACGTCTAGATCACGATGAGCAGTTCTTC | CASSLRLDHDEQFF
TRBJ2-1 | NA | TRBV3-1 | TRBD2 | TGTGCCAGCAGCCAAACCCCGACTAGCGGGAGCTTTTACAATGAGCAGTTCTTC | CASSQTPTSGSFYNEQFF
TRBJ2-5 | many | TRBV7-2 | NA | TGTGCCAGCAGCTTAATCTCGGTCCAAGAGACCCAGTACTTC | CASSLISVQETQYF
TRBJ1-1 | NA | TRBV7-8 | NA | TGTGCCAGCAGCTTAGGCGGGAGGAGGTTGAACACTGAAGCTTTCTTT | CASSLGGRRLNTEAFF
TRBJ2-1 | few | TRBV28 | TRBD2 | TGTGCCAGCAGTCGAGGGGCGGGAGGGTGGTACAATGAGCAGTTCTTC | CASSRGAGGWYNEQFF
TRBJ2-5 | many | TRBV9 | NA | TGTGCCAGCAGCGTAACGGGACGCGGGGAGACCCAGTACTTC | CASSVTGRGETQYF
TRBJ2-1 | NA | TRBV29-1 | NA | TGCAGCCTGGCCCAGGGGTATGAGCAGTTCTTC | CSLAQGYEQFF
TRBJ1-1 | few | TRBV12-5 | NA | TGTGCTAGTACCAGGCCCATGAACACTGAAGCTTTCTTT | CASTRPMNTEAFF
TRBJ2-2 | few | TRBV9 | NA | TGTGCCAGCAGCGCGACGGTGAACACCGGGGAGCTGTTTTTT | CASSATVNTGELFF
TRBJ2-1 | many | TRBV7-2 | NA | TGTGCCAGCAGCTTACGCGGGAAAGGGGCCTACAATGAGCAGTTCTTC | CASSLRGKGAYNEQFF
TRBJ2-7 | many | TRBV28 | NA | TGTGCCAGCAGTTTTCCCACGGATAAATACGAGCAGTACTTC | CASSFPTDKYEQYF
TRBJ1-5 | NA | TRBV7-9 | TRBD1 | TGTGCCAGCAGCGACGAACCCACGACAGGGTTGTTTGTGACGAATCAGCCCCAGCATTTT | CASSDEPTTGLFVTNQPQHF
TRBJ2-1 | NA | TRBV7-9 | NA | TGTGCCAGCAGCCCAAGCGGCTACTCCTACAATGAGCAGTTCTTC | CASSPSGYSYNEQFF
TRBJ2-3 | few | TRBV7-2 | NA | TGTGCCAGCAGCTCCGACAGGTTCTATACAGATACGCAGTATTTT | CASSSDRFYTDTQYF
TRBJ2-2 | NA | TRBV27 | TRBD2 | TGTGCCAGCAGTTTAATCGGGACTACCTTCACCGGGGAGCTGTTTTTT | CASSLIGTTFTGELFF
TRBJ2-1 | NA | TRBV30 | NA | TGTGCCTGGAGTGGCTTCGTGGGTGAGCAGTTCTTC | CAWSGFVGEQFF
TRBJ2-1 | many | TRBV4-3 | NA | TGCGCCAGCAGCCAAGAATGGGGGGAGCAGTTCTTC | CASSQEWGEQFF
TRBJ1-2 | many | TRBV12-3/TRBV12-4 | NA | TGTGCCAGCAGCACCCTATTCGTTGGCTACACCTTC | CASSTLFVGYTF
TRBJ2-5 | NA | TRBV6-6 | NA | TGTGCCAGCAGTTACAGTGGTTCGCTAGCATCACAAGAGACCCAGTACTTC | CASSYSGSLASQETQYF
TRBJ1-2 | few | TRBV7-2 | TRBD1 | TGTGCCAGCAGCTTAGTTCAGGGGGGCTATGGCTACACCTTC | CASSLVQGGYGYTF
TRBJ1-5 | many | TRBV7-9 | NA | TGTGCCAGCAGTAAGACAGGACGCAATCAGCCCCAGCATTTT | CASSKTGRNQPQHF
TRBJ2-2 | NA | TRBV9 | NA | TGTGCCAGCAGCGTGACTATTAACACCGGGGAGCTGTTTTTT | CASSVTINTGELFF
TRBJ2-5 | NA | TRBV5-1 | NA | TGCGCCAGCAGCTTGGTTACGTCTCTGGAGACCCAGTACTTC | CASSLVTSLETQYF
TRBJ2-5 | NA | TRBV5-1 | TRBD2 | TGCGCCAGCAGCGGAGGGACTAGCGAACCGGAGACCCAGTACTTC | CASSGGTSEPETQYF
TRBJ2-1 | NA | TRBV7-9 | NA | TGTGCCAGCAGCTTATTAGTGGGTGTGGACTGGTACAATGAGCAGTTCTTC | CASSLLVGVDWYNEQFF